Below are 14 T cell receptor beta chains sequenced from a single sample in a study of post-analysis software for immune sequencing data. No antigens are known for them. Study-wide findings and caveats: There were four or five TRBV segments more frequent in patients than controls, and TRBV5-6, TRBV5-1 and TRBV20-1 were among them.

The library was made from cDNA and included unique molecular identifiers. TCRdb reanalysed the PCR reads using MiXCR and keeps one entry per CDR3 protein. The sample lists about 680,000 distinct CDR3 sequences; approximately 60% were seen once. The sequenced material came from blood. The receptors come from a girl aged 2 to 9 with multiple sclerosis.

The genes are TRBV7-2 and TRBJ2-1; 9 positions agree with TRBD1. V lost 9 bases and J lost 6; bases outside the gene matches: 9. The CDR3 covers 14 residues. Germline CDR1 SGHTA, CDR2 FQGNSA. The CDR3 spells CASSGTGLVNEQFF. Here the CDR3 DNA reads TGTGCCAGTTCCGGGACAGGGCTCGTCAATGAGCAGTTCTTC.

J is TRBJ2-7 and V is TRBV6-6; D is possibly TRBD2 (7 bases). Germline loops: CDR1 MNHNY, CDR2 SVGAGI (reference sequence). The CDR3 runs 16 residues. Trimming pared 4 bases from V and 2 bases from J, leaving 18 bases between. The CDR3 is CASSLGGGGLPYEQYF. Here the CDR3 DNA reads TGTGCCAGCAGTTTGGGGGGCGGGGGCCTTCCCTACGAGCAGTACTTC.

This clonotype occurred a few times. The rearrangement joins TRBV20-1 to TRBJ1-6; a possible D gene is TRBD1 (6 bases). From germline, CDR1 is DFQATT and CDR2 SNEGSKA (reference sequence). The CDR3 loop spans 13 amino acids. With 4 bases removed from V and 5 bases from J, the gap between germline ends came to 9 bases. The CDR3 region is CSAKGGNNSPLHF. In nucleotides, the CDR3 is TGCAGTGCTAAGGGGGGGAATAATTCACCCCTCCACTTT.

A note on this clonotype: The CDR3 end shows no conserved phenylalanine or tryptophan, and so a read error is likely. This chain uses TRBV6-2 or TRBV6-3 with TRBJ2-1; tentative D call: TRBD2 (5 bases). Germline values: CDR1 MNHEY, CDR2 SVGEGT. Trimming cost V 3 bases and J 9 bases, with 18 bases left between them. The CDR3 covers 15 residues. The CDR3 region has the DNA TGTGCCAGCAGTTATGATTTAGAGGGCGAGGGTGAGCAGTTCTCC. As protein: CASSYDLEGEGEQFS.

This clonotype came up a few times. The chain couples TRBV12-3 or TRBV12-4 to TRBJ2-7; TRBD1 agrees at 8 bases. V was pared by 3 bases and J by 7 bases, with 5 bases of the junction left unmatched. This CDR3 has 13 residues. The CDR3 nucleotides are TGTGCCAGCAGTTTTCAGGGGGCGAGTGAGCAGTACTTC. Encoded protein: CASSFQGASEQYF.

The rearrangement uses TRBV6-5 and TRBJ1-1, with D unresolved. Germline V gene lookup returns CDR1 MNHEY and CDR2 SVGAGI. This CDR3 spans 13 amino acids. V dropped 0 bases and J dropped 2 bases, with 4 bases sitting between them. CDR3 nucleotides: TGTGCCAGCAGTTACTCGATCAACACTGAAGCTTTCTTT. This translates into CASSYSINTEAFF.

The chain recombines TRBV29-1 with TRBJ2-1, with D perhaps matching TRBD1 (6 bases). Trimming left V 6 bases short and J 5 bases short, with 17 bases between. CDR1 and CDR2 from the germline V gene are SQVTM and ANQGSEA. This CDR3 is 14 amino acids long. DNA of the CDR3: TGCAGCGTGGATGACAGGCAATCGCACAATGAGCAGTTCTTC. Translated, it gives CSVDDRQSHNEQFF.

CDR3 amino acids: CASSLFGADGYTF. CDR3 DNA sequence: TGCGCCAGCAGCTTGTTTGGAGCAGATGGCTACACCTTC. V gene TRBV5-1 combines with J gene TRBJ1-2; no clear D gene. V was cut by 1 base and J by 6 bases, with 10 bases left in between. The CDR3 contains 13 residues. The germline CDR1 and CDR2 sequences are SGHRS and YFSETQ.

The chain combines TRBV11-2 with TRBJ2-3, with D maybe TRBD1 (7 bases). Germline assignment: CDR1 SGHAT and CDR2 FQNNGV. V shed 3 bases and J shed 7 bases, with 11 bases lying between them. This CDR3 has 13 amino acids. The CDR3 coding sequence is TGTGCCAGCAGCTTCAGGGGGGCAAATACGCAGTATTTT. Its translation: CASSFRGANTQYF.

This sequence joins TRBV7-9 and TRBJ2-5, with D unresolved. The J call could be wrong; TRBJ2-7 is a better fit for the DNA end. CDR1 and CDR2 (germline): SEHNR, FQNEAQ (reference sequence). The CDR3 loop spans 15 amino acids. CDR3: CASSGLGSLSGEQYF. CDR3 nucleotides: TGTGCCAGCAGCGGCCTCGGATCTCTCTCGGGCGAGCAGTACTTC.

The chain combines TRBV5-1 with TRBJ2-3; 7 bases line up with TRBD1. J gave up 0 bases and V 2 bases, and 3 bases lay outside the gene matches. The CDR3 has 15 amino acids. Germline CDR1 SGHRS, CDR2 YFSETQ. CDR3 sequence (DNA): TGCGCCAGCAGCTTTTTAGGGGGCAGCACAGATACGCAGTATTTT. Amino acids: CASSFLGGSTDTQYF.

The J gene is TRBJ1-2, the V gene TRBV5-1, with 9 bases identical to TRBD1. CDR1 is SGHRS, CDR2 YFSETQ, per germline. J was trimmed by 4 bases and V by 0 bases; bases with no gene match: 7. The CDR3 is made up of 16 amino acids. This chain's CDR3 is CASSLGTGVSPYGYTF. CDR3 nucleotide sequence: TGCGCCAGCAGCTTGGGGACAGGGGTTTCTCCCTATGGCTACACCTTC.

This clonotype was seen more than once but under ten times. The chain combines TRBV29-1 with TRBJ2-3, with TRBD2 identical over 9 bases. Per the germline V gene, CDR1 is SQVTM and CDR2 is ANQGSEA. J gave up 0 bases and V 4 bases, and 2 bases lay outside the gene matches. This CDR3 comprises 14 residues. CDR3 bases: TGCAGCGTTGGGACTAGCGCTAGCACAGATACGCAGTATTTT. Protein sequence: CSVGTSASTDTQYF.

The rearrangement joins TRBV7-8 to TRBJ2-5; the D gene is possibly TRBD2 (6 bases). CDR3 length: 14 amino acids. Germline V CDR1 and CDR2: SGHVS, FQNEAQ. The V and J ends lost 5 bases and 2 bases respectively, with 12 bases between them. This CDR3 is CASSRNAGQETQYF. CDR3 DNA sequence: TGTGCCAGCAGCCGAAACGCGGGGCAAGAGACCCAGTACTTC.